Given below is one T cell receptor beta chain in context. What it binds is not known. Per the germline V gene, CDR1 is LNHDA and CDR2 is SQIVND (reference sequence). Unmatched junction bases numbered 2, after V lost 3 bases and J lost 3 bases. The CDR3 has 14 amino acids. Under 3 months was the duration of disease in ophthalmopathy patients, who also had a Clinical Activity Score of at least 3 and a NOSPECS grade of at least 4. The investigators amplified TCR beta CDR3 regions from RNA transcripts. The HTBI primer set drove a first-round RT-PCR of the TCR CDR3. TCRdb used MiXCR to reprocess the multiplex PCR reads, holding one entry per CDR3 protein. The sample lists about 600,000 distinct CDR3 sequences, approximately 15% occurring once. This sample is drawn from a study of T cells in Graves' hyperthyroidism and ophthalmopathy. General study findings and limits: A model built on 13 V-J features separated ophthalmopathy from stable hyperthyroidism. The model made its ophthalmopathy prediction, and onset followed a median around six months later.

The chain combines TRBV19 with TRBJ2-1; TRBD1 matches at 7 bases. The source of this sequence is a woman aged 18-29 years with Graves' ophthalmopathy. The sequencing sample was made of blood. As DNA, the CDR3 is TGTGCCAGTAGTATCGGACAGGACTACAATGAGCAGTTCTTC. This gives the protein CASSIGQDYNEQFF.